The 27 T cell receptor beta chains below were found in one sample sequenced in a study of vaccination and CD4 T cells after COVID-19 (dated by TCRdb to between 2021 and 2022). Library preparation used PCR. TCRdb records Illumina iSeq 100 as the sequencer. TCR sequencing of DNA from cultured CD4+ T cells used the Oncomine TCR Beta short-read assay at the Johns Hopkins FTIC core. TCRdb ran its own pipeline on the public reads, namely fastp trimming at Q25 and MiXCR clone calling, and kept in-frame beta chains. When rows share a CDR3 protein, they turn into one entry using the most common DNA and genes. The sample table shows 10,000 to 11,000 distinct CDR3 sequences, and roughly 59% are seen once. The ten largest clonotypes hold approximately 16% of the sample. The sample's treatment or condition label, decoded: approximately 9-day PBMC culture with coronavirus spike peptide pools or control peptides (ViraFEST assay).

Their antigen targets remain unknown. Source material: CD4+ T cells from blood, cultured in vitro. These receptors originate from a human donor who had recovered from COVID-19.

The chain's CDR3 is CASHRDSRGKLFF. The DNA for the CDR3 is TGTGCCAGCCACCGGGACAGTAGGGGGAAACTGTTTTTT. The rearrangement links TRBV6-1 to TRBJ1-4; 7 nucleotides align to TRBD1. With V trimmed by 8 bases and J by 11 bases, 11 bases remained unmatched. Germline V CDR1 and CDR2: MNHNS, SASEGT. The CDR3 extends over 13 amino acids.

This clonotype appeared a few times. The chain has TRBV7-9 and TRBJ1-1; 7 nucleotides align to TRBD1. V trimming: 6 bases; J trimming: 4 bases; junction bases outside the gene matches: 8. The germline V gene has CDR1 SEHNR and CDR2 FQNEAQ (reference sequence). The CDR3 is 14 amino acids. CDR3 loop: CASSSGGSGTEAFF. CDR3 DNA: TGTGCCAGCAGTTCAGGGGGATCTGGCACTGAAGCTTTCTTT. Full variable domain (remainder filled in from reference TRBV7-9 and TRBJ1-1): DTGVSQNPRHKITKRGQNVTFRCDPISEHNRLYWYRQTLGQGPEFLTYFQNEAQLEKSRLLSDRFSAERPKGSFSTLEIQRTEQGDSAMYLCASSSGGSGTEAFFGQGTRLTVV.

In this sample, this clonotype turned up once. The chain links TRBV7-2 to TRBJ1-1; the D is unclear. CDR3 length equals 13 residues. V lost 5 bases, J lost 4 bases, and 11 bases lay in between. The germline CDR1 and CDR2 sequences are SGHTA and FQGNSA. CDR3 sequence reads: CASSRPGTTEAFF. In DNA form, the CDR3 reads TGTGCCAGCAGCCGACCGGGAACCACTGAAGCTTTCTTT.

This chain's CDR3 is CASSLKAGEPYEQYF. The CDR3 nucleotides are TGTGCCAGCAGTTTAAAGGCGGGGGAGCCATACGAGCAGTACTTC. The chain uses TRBV27 and TRBJ2-7, with 7 bases matching TRBD2. Germline loops: CDR1 MNHEY, CDR2 SMNVEV (reference sequence). Trimming took 2 bases from V and 4 from J; bases not matched to a gene: 8. This CDR3 spans 15 amino acids.

The sample holds a few counts of this clonotype. The chain recombines TRBV20-1 with TRBJ1-1; D unresolved. The germline V gene encodes CDR1 DFQATT and CDR2 SNEGSKA (reference sequence). The CDR3 runs 12 residues. The V end was cut by 1 base, the J end by 10 bases, with 13 bases between. CDR3 nucleotide sequence: TGCAGTGCTAGAGGAGAAAAAGAAGGAGCTTTCTTT. Its protein is CSARGEKEGAFF.

J is TRBJ1-1 and V is TRBV2; 8 positions match TRBD1. Germline CDR1 SNHLY, CDR2 FYNNEI. This CDR3 contains 14 residues. V shed 6 bases, J shed 5 bases, and the junction held 8 bases outside the gene matches. The CDR3 loop is CASRGTGRRTEAFF. In nucleotides, the CDR3 is TGTGCCAGCAGGGGGACAGGTCGTAGGACTGAAGCTTTCTTT. Using reference TRBV2 and TRBJ1-1 for the parts outside the CDR3, the full variable domain is EPEVTQTPSHQVTQMGQEVILRCVPISNHLYFYWYRQILGQKVEFLVSFYNNEISEKSEIFDDQFSVERPDGSNFTLKIRSTKLEDSAMYFCASRGTGRRTEAFFGQGTRLTVV.

J is TRBJ1-5 and V is TRBV10-2; no firm D call. Looked up from germline, CDR1 is WSHSY and CDR2 is SAAADI. This CDR3 contains 14 residues. V shed 3 bases and J shed 4 bases, with 10 bases lying between them. The CDR3 DNA reads TGCGCCAGCAGTGATGTGGCATTAAATCAGCCCCAGCATTTT. Protein product: CASSDVALNQPQHF.

This sequence joins TRBV6-5 and TRBJ2-3, with D possibly TRBD1 on 6 matching bases. The CDR3 contains 14 residues. The V gene's germline CDR1 is MNHEY and CDR2 SVGAGI. V dropped 2 bases and J dropped 12 bases, with 18 bases sitting between them. The CDR3 sequence is CASSYGQGPYPQYF. The CDR3 DNA reads TGTGCCAGCAGTTACGGGCAGGGGCCCTACCCTCAGTATTTT.

This clonotype was seen more than once but under ten times. The chain is built from TRBV19 and TRBJ1-1; D not certain. The CDR3 has 13 residues. V was trimmed by 2 bases and J by 3 bases, leaving 7 bases between them. Germline V lookup: CDR1 LNHDA, CDR2 SQIVND (reference sequence). CDR3 protein: CASSIREDTEAFF. The CDR3, as DNA: TGTGCCAGTAGTATAAGGGAGGACACTGAAGCTTTCTTT.

This clonotype turned up a few times. V and J are TRBV7-9 and TRBJ1-2; D unresolved. Trimming took 1 base from V and 3 from J, leaving 9 bases between them. This CDR3 contains 14 residues. Germline lookup yields CDR1 SEHNR and CDR2 FQNEAQ (reference sequence). Here the CDR3 DNA reads TGTGCCAGCAGCTTAGTTACCGGAGACTATGGCTACACCTTC. Amino acids: CASSLVTGDYGYTF.

The table lists this clonotype with a count of one. The CDR3 bases are TGTGCCAGCAGTTACGCCGGGATGAACACTGAAGCTTTCTTT. Protein product: CASSYAGMNTEAFF. The chain joins TRBV6-5 to TRBJ1-1; D unresolved. CDR3 length: 14 amino acids. CDR1 and CDR2 from the germline V gene are MNHEY and SVGAGI. Trimming cost V 2 bases and J 0 bases, with 7 bases left between them.

The J gene is TRBJ2-7, the V gene TRBV11-3; D unclear. V was clipped by 5 bases and J by 2 bases, with 13 bases between them. This CDR3 region has 14 residues. Germline-derived CDR1 and CDR2 are SGHNT and YENEEA. The CDR3 sequence: CASSPRRVAYEQYF. CDR3 DNA: TGTGCCAGCAGCCCCCGCCGGGTGGCCTACGAGCAGTACTTC. The complete variable domain, with remaining parts taken from reference TRBV11-3 and TRBJ2-7, reads EAGVVQSPRYKIIEKKQPVAFWCNPISGHNTLYWYLQNLGQGPELLIRYENEEAVDDSQLPKDRFSAERLKGVDSTLKIQPAELGDSAVYLCASSPRRVAYEQYFGPGTRLTVT.

The rearrangement links TRBV12-3 or TRBV12-4 to TRBJ1-2, with a possible D match to TRBD1 (6 bases). With 5 bases removed from V and 8 bases from J, the gap between germline ends came to 24 bases. The length of the CDR3 is 16 residues. CDR3 region: CASSPDFYGGRGGYTF. The CDR3 DNA sequence: TGTGCCAGCAGTCCTGATTTTTATGGGGGGCGAGGGGGCTACACCTTC.

The gene calls are TRBV7-8 and TRBJ2-1; D is undetermined. From germline, CDR1 is SGHVS and CDR2 FQNEAQ. With 2 bases removed from V and 6 bases from J, the gap between germline ends came to 5 bases. This CDR3 contains 12 residues. CDR3 protein: CASSLKGNEQFF. The CDR3 DNA follows: TGTGCCAGCAGCTTAAAGGGCAATGAGCAGTTCTTC.

This chain uses TRBV28 with TRBJ2-3; TRBD2 is a possible D gene (7 bases). The germline V and J ends were trimmed by 5 bases and 8 bases, with 26 bases remaining between them. Germline V gene lookup returns CDR1 MDHEN and CDR2 SYDVKM. The CDR3 has 17 residues. As DNA, the CDR3 is TGTGCCAGCAGTCTCACGGGGGCGGGAGCTTCTTCAGCTACGCAGTATTTT. Amino acids: CASSLTGAGASSATQYF.

The chain carries TRBV12-3 or TRBV12-4 and TRBJ2-2; D remains unclear. Trimming stripped 6 bases from V and 4 bases from J, with 9 bases between. This CDR3 has 13 amino acids. The CDR3 is CASREVSTGELFF. CDR3 DNA sequence: TGTGCCAGCAGAGAGGTATCCACCGGGGAGCTGTTTTTT.

The rearrangement links TRBV2 to TRBJ2-5; D gene uncertain. The CDR3 totals 11 residues. Trimming stripped 6 bases from V and 9 bases from J, with 11 bases between. Germline V CDR1 and CDR2: SNHLY, FYNNEI. The CDR3 is CASRIREAQYF. The CDR3 DNA reads TGTGCCAGCAGGATAAGAGAAGCCCAGTACTTC. The complete variable domain, with remaining parts taken from reference TRBV2 and TRBJ2-5, reads EPEVTQTPSHQVTQMGQEVILRCVPISNHLYFYWYRQILGQKVEFLVSFYNNEISEKSEIFDDQFSVERPDGSNFTLKIRSTKLEDSAMYFCASRIREAQYFGPGTRLLVL.

This chain joins TRBV6-1 and TRBJ1-1; 10 bases map to TRBD1. The CDR3 consists of 15 residues. V lost 8 bases to trimming and J lost 5 bases; unmatched junction nucleotides: 11. In germline, CDR1 is MNHNS, CDR2 SASEGT. The CDR3 region has the DNA TGTGCCAGCGGGTTGACAGGGGGCGTCGGGACTGAAGCTTTCTTT. Translating gives CASGLTGGVGTEAFF.

This rearrangement joins TRBV4-2 to TRBJ1-2, with D possibly matching TRBD1 (6 bases). V was cut by 4 bases and J by 4 bases, with 22 bases left in between. CDR1 LGHNA and CDR2 YNFKEQ come from the germline V gene. The CDR3 extends over 17 amino acids. CDR3 sequence (DNA): TGTGCCAGCAGCCCGGGGGCGTCTGACGCAAGGGGCTATGGCTACACCTTC. The encoded protein is CASSPGASDARGYGYTF.

CDR3 DNA: TGCAGCGTGCGGACAGGGGCAGATACGCAGTATTTT. Translation: CSVRTGADTQYF. The chain uses TRBV29-1 and TRBJ2-3; 9 bases fit TRBD1. Germline V gene data show CDR1 as SQVTM and CDR2 as ANQGSEA. CDR3 size: 12 residues. With 6 bases clipped from V and 4 bases from J, the junction kept 2 bases outside the gene matches.

The chain links TRBV20-1 to TRBJ1-1; weak D call: TRBD1 (5 bases). Germline CDR1 is DFQATT and CDR2 is SNEGSKA (reference sequence). Trimming took off 5 bases at V and 1 base at J, with 8 bases between the two ends. This CDR3 comprises 12 residues. The CDR3 DNA follows: TGCAGTGCTTGGGGGGGGAACACTGAAGCTTTCTTT. This gives the protein CSAWGGNTEAFF.

This clonotype was observed a few times. The CDR3 region is CSARYASTDTQYF. The CDR3 DNA follows: TGCAGTGCTAGATACGCTAGCACAGATACGCAGTATTTT. The chain has TRBV20-1 and TRBJ2-3; the D is unclear. The CDR3 is 13 residues long. Deletions cut 2 bases from V and 0 bases from J, with 6 bases between. The germline CDR1 and CDR2 sequences are DFQATT and SNEGSKA (reference sequence).

J is TRBJ2-1 and V is TRBV27, with 10 bases that match TRBD2. Germline trimming cut 2 bases from V and 5 bases from J; bases unmatched to any gene: 15. This CDR3 is built from 19 residues. The V gene's germline CDR1 is MNHEY and CDR2 SMNVEV (reference sequence). The CDR3 protein is CASSLRGHRSSGRNNEQFF. DNA for the CDR3: TGTGCCAGCAGTTTAAGGGGGCACCGCTCTAGCGGGAGAAACAATGAGCAGTTCTTC.

The genes are TRBV7-3 and TRBJ2-3, with a weak D call TRBD2 (6 bases). CDR3 length: 13 residues. The germline gives CDR1 SGHTA, CDR2 FQGTGA. The ends were cut back, 4 bases at V and 6 bases at J, with 11 bases in the middle. The CDR3 bases are TGTGCCAGCAGCTCGCGCAGCGGGGATACGCAGTATTTT. Translating it yields CASSSRSGDTQYF.

This clonotype was recorded a few times. This sequence joins TRBV20-1 and TRBJ1-4; D not resolved. Trimming pared 3 bases from V and 10 bases from J, leaving 15 bases between. The CDR3 consists of 13 residues. Germline CDR1 reads DFQATT; CDR2 reads SNEGSKA (reference sequence). The CDR3 DNA is TGCAGTGCTAGGCGAGAGGGTATGGGAAAACTGTTTTTT. Protein sequence: CSARREGMGKLFF.

This clonotype was counted between two and nine times. The rearrangement uses TRBV6-5 and TRBJ2-1, with D perhaps TRBD1 (5 bases). CDR3 length: 15 amino acids. The germline V and J ends were trimmed by 0 bases and 8 bases, with 14 bases remaining between them. Germline V CDR1 and CDR2: MNHEY, SVGAGI. This chain's CDR3 is CASSYSGHSLDEQFF. CDR3 DNA sequence: TGTGCCAGCAGTTACTCGGGGCACTCATTGGATGAGCAGTTCTTC.

The chain employs TRBV20-1 and TRBJ2-5, with TRBD2 matching over 7 bases. Germline CDR1 DFQATT, CDR2 SNEGSKA (reference sequence). With V trimmed by 0 bases and J by 2 bases, 0 bases remained unmatched. CDR3 length: 13 amino acids. Here the CDR3 reads CSAREGLQETQYF. For the CDR3, the DNA is TGCAGTGCTAGAGAGGGACTACAAGAGACCCAGTACTTC.